This T cell receptor (beta chain) derives from a study of regulatory T cells in long-lasting Graves disease. According to the study, TCR beta libraries were built with iRepertoire HTBI primers and CDR3-region Arm-PCR. A single record per CDR3 protein comes from TCRdb applying MiXCR to the multiplex PCR reads. The repertoire includes about 620,000 distinct CDR3 sequences, 15% to 20% of them detected once, and about 17% sits in the top ten. The time point was: newly diagnosed GD, antithyroid drugs for less than 3 months. The TCR library was made from RNA that had been extracted from PBMCs in TRIzol. Worth noting for this clonotype: One end of the junction does not line up with germline, which may come from a read error.

This sample also appeared in a second study, on T cells in Graves' hyperthyroidism and ophthalmopathy.

The clonotype originates from a young woman with Graves disease. The material sequenced was peripheral blood mononuclear cells (PBMCs), taken at new diagnosis, from a patient treated with antithyroid drugs.

The CDR3 bases are TGTGCCAGCAGCCAAGGCGGGGGCAATCAGCCCCAGAATTTT. Translated, it gives CASSQGGGNQPQNF. This chain connects TRBV4-2 to TRBJ1-5, with D perhaps matching TRBD1 (6 bases). CDR3 length: 14 residues. Germline CDR1 is LGHNA and CDR2 is YNFKEQ.